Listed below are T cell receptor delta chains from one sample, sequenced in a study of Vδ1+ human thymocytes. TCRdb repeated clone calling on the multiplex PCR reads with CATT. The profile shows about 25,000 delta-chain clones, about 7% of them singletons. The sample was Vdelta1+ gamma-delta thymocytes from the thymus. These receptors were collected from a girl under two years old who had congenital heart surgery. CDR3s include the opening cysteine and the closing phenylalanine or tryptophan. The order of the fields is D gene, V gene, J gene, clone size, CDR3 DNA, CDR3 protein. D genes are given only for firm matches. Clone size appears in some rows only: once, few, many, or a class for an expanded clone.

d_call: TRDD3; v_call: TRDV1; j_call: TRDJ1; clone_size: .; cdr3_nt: TGTGCTCTTGGGGATCTTACCTACTACCCAAGAGACTGGGGGATTCGACGGTACACCGATAAACTCATCTTT; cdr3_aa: CALGDLTYYPRDWGIRRYTDKLIF
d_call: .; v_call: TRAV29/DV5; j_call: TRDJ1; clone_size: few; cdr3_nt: TGTGCAGAGCTGACCGCCTGGGGCCATTATTACACCGATAAACTCATCTTT; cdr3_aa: CAELTAWGHYYTDKLIF
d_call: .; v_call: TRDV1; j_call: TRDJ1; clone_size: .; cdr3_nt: TGTGCTCTTGGGGGTACGTACACCGATAAACTCATCTTT; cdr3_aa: CALGGTYTDKLIF
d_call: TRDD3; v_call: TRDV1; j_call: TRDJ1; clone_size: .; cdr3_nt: TGTGCTCTTGGGGAACTAATCCGTTTCTGGGGGCAAGCCCTGTACACCGATAAACTCATCTTT; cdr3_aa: CALGELIRFWGQALYTDKLIF
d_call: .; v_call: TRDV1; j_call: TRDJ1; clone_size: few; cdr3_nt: TGTGCTCTTGGGGAACTTTCGGAAGCCGCACGGGCTAATTTCCCGGACACCGATAAACTCATCTTT; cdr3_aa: CALGELSEAARANFPDTDKLIF
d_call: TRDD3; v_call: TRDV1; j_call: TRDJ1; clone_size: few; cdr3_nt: TGTGCTCTTGGGGAACCAAGTTCCCCCGGTACTGGGGGACCCCAGTACACCGATAAACTCATCTTT; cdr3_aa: CALGEPSSPGTGGPQYTDKLIF
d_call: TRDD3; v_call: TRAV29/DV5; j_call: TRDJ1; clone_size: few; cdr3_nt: TGTGCAGCAATCCTATGCCTCGTACTGGGGGATACGCTTAGGATCGATAAACTCATCTTT; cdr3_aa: CAAILCLVLGDTLRIDKLIF
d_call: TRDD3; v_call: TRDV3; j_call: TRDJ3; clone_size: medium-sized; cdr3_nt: TGTGCCTTTAGCTGGGGGATACTTACCCGACAGATGTTTTTC; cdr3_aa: CAFSWGILTRQMFF
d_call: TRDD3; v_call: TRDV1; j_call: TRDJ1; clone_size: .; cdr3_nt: TGTGCTCTTAACTACTTTCGTTGGGGGATACAGGGCCCCGATAAACTCATCTTT; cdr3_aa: CALNYFRWGIQGPDKLIF
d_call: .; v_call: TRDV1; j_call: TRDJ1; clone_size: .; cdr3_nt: TGTGCTCTTGGGGAACCCACTAACCCCACCGATAAACTCATCTTT; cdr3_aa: CALGEPTNPTDKLIF
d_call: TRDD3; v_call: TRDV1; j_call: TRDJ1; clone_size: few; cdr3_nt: TGTGCTCTTGGGGACCATCCTACTAGGCTTTACTGGGGGTTCTCGTACACCGATAAACTCATCTTT; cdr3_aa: CALGDHPTRLYWGFSYTDKLIF
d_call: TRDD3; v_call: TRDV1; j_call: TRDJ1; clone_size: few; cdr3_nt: TGTGCTCTTGGGGAAGGAGCCTTCCTCACGAGGAATGGGGAACTGGGGGATACAGAAACCGATAAACTCATCTTT; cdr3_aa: CALGEGAFLTRNGELGDTETDKLIF
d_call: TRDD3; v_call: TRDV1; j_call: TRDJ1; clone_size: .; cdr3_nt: TGTGCTCTTGGGACCTGCACCGGGAGGGGATACGGCACCGATAAACTCATCTTT; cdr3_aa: CALGTCTGRGYGTDKLIF
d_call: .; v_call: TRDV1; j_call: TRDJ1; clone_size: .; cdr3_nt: TGTGCTCTTGGGGAACTACGCCGTACTACCTCCCCTACTCGGCGACTCATCTTT; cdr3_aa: CALGELRRTTSPTRRLIF
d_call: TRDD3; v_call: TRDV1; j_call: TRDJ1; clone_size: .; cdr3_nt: TGTGCTCTTGGGGAACTCTTAGGCTACGCGGGGGATACATGGGGAGGCGATAAACTCATCTTT; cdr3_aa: CALGELLGYAGDTWGGDKLIF
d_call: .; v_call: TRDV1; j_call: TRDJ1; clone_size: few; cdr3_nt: TGTGCTCTTGGGGAACGAGTTACCTCTTCCTTTGGTACTGGGCTACCCTGGGACACCGATAAACTCATCTTT; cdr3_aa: CALGERVTSSFGTGLPWDTDKLIF
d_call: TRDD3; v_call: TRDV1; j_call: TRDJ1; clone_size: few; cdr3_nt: TGTGCTCTTGGGGGTCTTCTTCTTACTGGGGGATGGCGTGGTAAACTCATCTTT; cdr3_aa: CALGGLLLTGGWRGKLIF
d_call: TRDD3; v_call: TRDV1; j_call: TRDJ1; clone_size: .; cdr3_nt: TGTGCTCTTGGGAAGGGTTGGGCTGGGGGACGGGGGTATAAACTCATCTTT; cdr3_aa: CALGKGWAGGRGYKLIF
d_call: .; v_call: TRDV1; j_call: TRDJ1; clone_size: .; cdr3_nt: TGTGCTCTTGGGGAACTCTCTCCGGGTCCGCCACCTAAACACACCGATAAACTCATCTTT; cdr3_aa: CALGELSPGPPPKHTDKLIF
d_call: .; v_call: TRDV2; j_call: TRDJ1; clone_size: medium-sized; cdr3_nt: TGTGCCTGTGACACTTCAACTGACACCGATAAACTCATCTTT; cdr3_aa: CACDTSTDTDKLIF
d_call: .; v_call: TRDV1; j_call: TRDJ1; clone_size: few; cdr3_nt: TGTGCTCTTGGGGAGCTAAGAAACGGGGGCCGGGGGTTTCGGAACACCGATAAACTCATCTTT; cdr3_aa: CALGELRNGGRGFRNTDKLIF
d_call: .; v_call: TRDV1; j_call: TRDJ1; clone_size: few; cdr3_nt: TGTGCTCTTGGGGATCCTCCTACGGGATGGGGGTCCAATAAACTCATCTTT; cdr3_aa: CALGDPPTGWGSNKLIF
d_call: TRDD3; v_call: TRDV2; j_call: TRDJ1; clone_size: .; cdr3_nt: TGTGCCTGTGACACCGGTCGTAGGGGGATACGCTCCAAGTACACCGATAAACTCATCTTT; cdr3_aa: CACDTGRRGIRSKYTDKLIF
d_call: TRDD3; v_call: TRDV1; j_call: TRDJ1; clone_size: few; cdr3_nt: TGTGCTCTTGGAGACCGTTGGTACTGGGGGATCCCCGATAAACTCATCTTT; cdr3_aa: CALGDRWYWGIPDKLIF
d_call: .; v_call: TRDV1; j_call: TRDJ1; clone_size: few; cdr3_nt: TGTGCTCTTGGGGCCCCCTGTGGTTACACCGATAAACTCATCTTT; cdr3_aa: CALGAPCGYTDKLIF
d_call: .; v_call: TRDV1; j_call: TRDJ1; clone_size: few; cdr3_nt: TGTGCTCTTGGGGAACATGGGAGGCCTTACTCGGAATCCGATAAACTCATCTTT; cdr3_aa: CALGEHGRPYSESDKLIF
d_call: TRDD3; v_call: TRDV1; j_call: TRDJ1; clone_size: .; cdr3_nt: TGTGCTCTCGATGACCTCCCGACCCACCGTTCCTCGTGGCGTTCTGGGGGATACTGGGACAAACTCATCTTT; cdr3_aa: CALDDLPTHRSSWRSGGYWDKLIF
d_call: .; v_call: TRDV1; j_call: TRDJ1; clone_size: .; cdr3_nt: TGTGCTCTTGGGGAAATATCCTACTTTGGGGGCGATAAACTCATCTTT; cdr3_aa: CALGEISYFGGDKLIF
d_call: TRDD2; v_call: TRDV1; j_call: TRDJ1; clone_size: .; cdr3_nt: TGTGCTCTTGGGGAGATGGGCCCTTCCTACTCTCTGTCGTACACCGATAAACTCATCTTT; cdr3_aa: CALGEMGPSYSLSYTDKLIF
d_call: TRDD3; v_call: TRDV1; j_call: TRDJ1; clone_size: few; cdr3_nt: TGTGCTCTTGGGGAACGGAAGGGGATACGGGGGTACACCGATAAACTCATCTTT; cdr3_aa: CALGERKGIRGYTDKLIF
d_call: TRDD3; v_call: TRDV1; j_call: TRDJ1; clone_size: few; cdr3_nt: TGTGCTCTTGGGGAACCCCGGTGGCCGTCCCACCTTACTGGGGGACTCATCTTT; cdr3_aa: CALGEPRWPSHLTGGLIF
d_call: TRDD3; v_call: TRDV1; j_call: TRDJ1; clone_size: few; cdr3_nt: TGTGCTCTTGGGGAAGCGGGTACTGGGGGATTTTACACCGATAAACTCATCTTT; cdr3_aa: CALGEAGTGGFYTDKLIF
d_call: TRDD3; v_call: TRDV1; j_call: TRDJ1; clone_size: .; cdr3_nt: TGTGCTCTTGGGGAAAAAGGACTGGGGGATTACACCGATAAACTCATCTTT; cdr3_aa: CALGEKGLGDYTDKLIF
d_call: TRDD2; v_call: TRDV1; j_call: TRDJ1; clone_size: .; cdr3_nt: TGTGCTCTGAAACCATTCCTACCTTACACCGATAAACTCATCTTT; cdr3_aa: CALKPFLPYTDKLIF
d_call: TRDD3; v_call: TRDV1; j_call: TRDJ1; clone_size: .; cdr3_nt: TGTGCTCTTGGGGATCCTCGTACTGGGGGATTTGTGTACACCGATAAACCAATCTTT; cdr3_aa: CALGDPRTGGFVYTDKPIF
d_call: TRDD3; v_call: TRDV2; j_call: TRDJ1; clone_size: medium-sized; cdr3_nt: TGTGCCTGTGATACTATACCTGTTCTGGGGGATACCCCCACCGATAAACTCATCTTT; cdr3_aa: CACDTIPVLGDTPTDKLIF
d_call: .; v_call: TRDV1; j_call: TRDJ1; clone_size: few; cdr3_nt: TGTGCTCTTGGGGGACAAAGGGCCTCTGTCCTACACTCCACCGATAAACTCATCTTT; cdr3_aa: CALGGQRASVLHSTDKLIF
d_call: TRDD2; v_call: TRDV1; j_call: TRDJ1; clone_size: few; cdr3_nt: TGTGCTCTTGGGCGATTGATTCCTACGAGTGAGCGGGACTGGCCTATTAAACTCATCTTT; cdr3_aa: CALGRLIPTSERDWPIKLIF
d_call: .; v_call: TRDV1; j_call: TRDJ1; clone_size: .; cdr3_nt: TGTGCTCTTGGGGACTACCTTCCTACTGGGGATACCTACACCGATAAACTCATCTTT; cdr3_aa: CALGDYLPTGDTYTDKLIF
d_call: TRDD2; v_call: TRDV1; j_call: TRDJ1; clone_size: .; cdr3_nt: TGTGCTCTTGGGGCGACTGCTTCCTACCGGACCCGGGGGCGGTACACCGATAAACTCATCTTT; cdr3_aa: CALGATASYRTRGRYTDKLIF
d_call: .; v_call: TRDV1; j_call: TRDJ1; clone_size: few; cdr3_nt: TGTGCTCTTGGGGAACCTTCTTCTTCCTTCTTACTGGGAGGGCCCGTGTACACCGATAAACTCATCTTT; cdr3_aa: CALGEPSSSFLLGGPVYTDKLIF
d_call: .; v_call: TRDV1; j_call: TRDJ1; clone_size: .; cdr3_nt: TGTGCTCTTGGGGGACAAGGTAACCTTGTGGCCGATAAACTCATCTTT; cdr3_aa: CALGGQGNLVADKLIF